This is a list of T cell receptor beta chains from one sample in a study of cytomegalovirus exposure and HLA in healthy donors. Using immunoSEQ multiplex PCR, the repertoire was profiled, and TCRdb retains in-frame clones only, with some absent. The sample includes under 200,000 clones, about 80% seen only once; the top ten take 2.4%. The sample comprised PBMCs. These receptors were obtained from a man between 60 and 75 years old in good health and CMV-seronegative. The CDR3 runs from the conserved cysteine through the conserved F or W. A D gene is named only where the DNA matches it firmly. Clone size is stated in some rows and not others, as once, few, many or a class when expanded.

CDR3 protein: CAIRGGQGADEAFF
CDR3 DNA: TGTGCCATCAGGGGAGGACAGGGGGCGGATGAAGCTTTCTTT
D gene: TRBD1
clone size: few
J gene: TRBJ1-1
V gene: TRBV10-3

CDR3 protein: CASSLRGVGSYEQYF
CDR3 DNA: TGTGCCAGCAGTTTAAGGGGTGTGGGCTCCTACGAGCAGTACTTC
D gene: .
clone size: .
J gene: TRBJ2-7
V gene: TRBV28

CDR3 protein: CASSPGQGVGNQPQHF
CDR3 DNA: TGTGCCAGCAGTCCGGGACAGGGTGTGGGCAATCAGCCCCAGCATTTT
D gene: TRBD1
clone size: .
J gene: TRBJ1-5
V gene: TRBV6-6

CDR3 protein: CAWSGGTGNQPQHF
CDR3 DNA: TGTGCCTGGAGTGGAGGGACAGGGAATCAGCCCCAGCATTTT
D gene: TRBD1
clone size: .
J gene: TRBJ1-5
V gene: TRBV30

CDR3 protein: CASSRTGGAYNEQFF
CDR3 DNA: TGCGCCAGCAGCCGTACAGGGGGAGCTTACAATGAGCAGTTCTTC
D gene: TRBD1
clone size: .
J gene: TRBJ2-1
V gene: TRBV4-1

CDR3 protein: CASSLRSLGHEKLFF
CDR3 DNA: TGCGCCAGCAGCTTGCGGAGCTTGGGGCATGAAAAACTGTTTTTT
D gene: .
clone size: .
J gene: TRBJ1-4
V gene: TRBV5-1

CDR3 protein: CASSRYEQYF
CDR3 DNA: TGTGCCAGCAGTCGCTACGAGCAGTACTTC
D gene: .
clone size: .
J gene: TRBJ2-7
V gene: TRBV27

CDR3 protein: CASSVSYPQNTEAFF
CDR3 DNA: TGTGCCAGCAGTGTTAGCTACCCTCAAAACACTGAAGCTTTCTTT
D gene: .
clone size: once
J gene: TRBJ1-1
V gene: TRBV6-1

CDR3 protein: CASSGKTSGRAGDTQYF
CDR3 DNA: TGCGCCAGCAGCGGCAAAACTAGCGGGAGGGCAGGTGATACGCAGTATTTT
D gene: TRBD2
clone size: .
J gene: TRBJ2-3
V gene: TRBV5-1

CDR3 protein: CASSEGRLAGFTDTQYF
CDR3 DNA: TGTGCCAGCAGTGAAGGGAGACTAGCGGGGTTCACAGATACGCAGTATTTT
D gene: TRBD2
clone size: few
J gene: TRBJ2-3
V gene: TRBV6-1

CDR3 protein: CASSLSGGGQPQHF
CDR3 DNA: TGCGCCAGCAGCTTGTCAGGGGGCGGTCAGCCCCAGCATTTT
D gene: TRBD1
clone size: .
J gene: TRBJ1-5
V gene: TRBV5-1

CDR3 protein: CASSLAQGQGSYEQYF
CDR3 DNA: TGTGCCAGCAGCTTAGCGCAGGGACAGGGCTCCTACGAGCAGTACTTC
D gene: TRBD1
clone size: once
J gene: TRBJ2-7
V gene: TRBV7-9

CDR3 protein: CASSLGRPRAEAFF
CDR3 DNA: TGCGCCAGCAGCTTGGGTCGGCCGCGGGCTGAAGCTTTCTTT
D gene: .
clone size: .
J gene: TRBJ1-1
V gene: TRBV5-1

CDR3 protein: CASSTGQGFNEQYF
CDR3 DNA: TGTGCCAGCAGCACAGGCCAGGGGTTCAACGAGCAGTACTTC
D gene: .
clone size: once
J gene: TRBJ2-7
V gene: TRBV5-4

CDR3 protein: CASSLGTSDMNTEAFF
CDR3 DNA: TGTGCCAGCAGCCTGGGGACAAGTGACATGAACACTGAAGCTTTCTTT
D gene: .
clone size: .
J gene: TRBJ1-1
V gene: TRBV11-2

CDR3 protein: CASSEAGGTSSYEQYF
CDR3 DNA: TGTGCCAGCAGTGAAGCGGGGGGAACCAGCTCCTACGAGCAGTACTTC
D gene: .
clone size: few
J gene: TRBJ2-7
V gene: TRBV6-1

CDR3 protein: CASSLGRTGGSKLFF
CDR3 DNA: TGTGCCAGCAGCTTAGGCAGGACAGGGGGATCAAAACTGTTTTTT
D gene: TRBD1
clone size: few
J gene: TRBJ1-4
V gene: TRBV7-8

CDR3 protein: CARGDTGGRVDTQYF
CDR3 DNA: TGTGCCAGGGGAGATACGGGGGGGCGGGTAGATACGCAGTATTTT
D gene: TRBD2
clone size: .
J gene: TRBJ2-3
V gene: TRBV6-5

CDR3 protein: CASRVGDRGTFF
CDR3 DNA: TGTGCCAGCAGAGTAGGGGACAGGGGAACTTTCTTT
D gene: TRBD1
clone size: .
J gene: TRBJ1-1
V gene: TRBV6-1

CDR3 protein: CASSVGRQGAAYNEQFF
CDR3 DNA: TGTGCCAGCAGTGTCGGCAGACAGGGGGCGGCCTACAATGAGCAGTTCTTC
D gene: TRBD1
clone size: few
J gene: TRBJ2-1
V gene: TRBV6-1

CDR3 protein: CASSLGQEKLFF
CDR3 DNA: TGTGCCAGCAGCTTAGGACAGGAAAAACTGTTTTTT
D gene: .
clone size: .
J gene: TRBJ1-4
V gene: TRBV7-8

CDR3 protein: CASSRTVSYEQYF
CDR3 DNA: TGTGCCAGCAGTAGAACAGTTTCCTACGAGCAGTACTTC
D gene: .
clone size: .
J gene: TRBJ2-7
V gene: TRBV6-5

CDR3 protein: CASSLDAGRNTDTQYF
CDR3 DNA: TGCGCCAGCAGCTTGGATGCCGGGAGGAACACAGATACGCAGTATTTT
D gene: TRBD2
clone size: .
J gene: TRBJ2-3
V gene: TRBV5-1

CDR3 protein: CASSVEAGGSYNEQFF
CDR3 DNA: TGTGCCAGCAGCGTAGAAGCGGGGGGCTCCTACAATGAGCAGTTCTTC
D gene: TRBD2
clone size: .
J gene: TRBJ2-1
V gene: TRBV9

CDR3 protein: CARRGAQKQPQHF
CDR3 DNA: TGTGCCAGACGGGGGGCGCAGAAGCAGCCCCAGCATTTT
D gene: .
clone size: .
J gene: TRBJ1-5
V gene: TRBV27

CDR3 protein: CASSLGQSIEAFF
CDR3 DNA: TGTGCCAGCAGCTTAGGACAGAGCATAGAAGCTTTCTTT
D gene: .
clone size: .
J gene: TRBJ1-1
V gene: TRBV13

CDR3 protein: CSVGTSQKTQYF
CDR3 DNA: TGCAGCGTCGGGACTAGCCAGAAGACCCAGTACTTC
D gene: TRBD2
clone size: .
J gene: TRBJ2-5
V gene: TRBV29-1

CDR3 protein: CASSLSRQGLNTEAFF
CDR3 DNA: TGTGCCAGCAGCTTGTCCCGACAAGGTTTAAACACTGAAGCTTTCTTT
D gene: .
clone size: .
J gene: TRBJ1-1
V gene: TRBV5-6

CDR3 protein: CASGLGGQGRRETQYF
CDR3 DNA: TGTGCTAGTGGTTTGGGGGGACAGGGGCGGCGAGAGACCCAGTACTTC
D gene: TRBD1
clone size: once
J gene: TRBJ2-5
V gene: TRBV12-5

CDR3 protein: CASSLFLSSETQYF
CDR3 DNA: TGCGCCAGCAGCTTGTTTCTATCCTCGGAGACCCAGTACTTC
D gene: .
clone size: .
J gene: TRBJ2-5
V gene: TRBV5-1

CDR3 protein: CASSQYGGYGYTF
CDR3 DNA: TGTGCCAGTAGTCAATACGGGGGCTATGGCTACACCTTC
D gene: .
clone size: .
J gene: TRBJ1-2
V gene: TRBV19

CDR3 protein: CASSVGQNNQPQHF
CDR3 DNA: TGTGCCAGTAGTGTTGGGCAGAACAATCAGCCCCAGCATTTT
D gene: .
clone size: .
J gene: TRBJ1-5
V gene: TRBV19

CDR3 protein: CASSLLERRGRGGNTEAFF
CDR3 DNA: TGTGCCAGCAGCTTACTCGAAAGGAGGGGGCGCGGTGGAAACACTGAAGCTTTCTTT
D gene: TRBD1
clone size: .
J gene: TRBJ1-1
V gene: TRBV5-6

CDR3 protein: CASRETGVLEQYF
CDR3 DNA: TGTGCCAGCAGAGAAACAGGGGTGCTCGAGCAGTACTTC
D gene: TRBD1
clone size: few
J gene: TRBJ2-7
V gene: TRBV2

CDR3 protein: CASGSDRDQPQHF
CDR3 DNA: TGTGCCAGCGGCTCTGACAGGGATCAGCCCCAGCATTTT
D gene: TRBD1
clone size: .
J gene: TRBJ1-5
V gene: TRBV7-6

CDR3 protein: CASRTDRVTYGQYF
CDR3 DNA: TGTGCCAGCAGGACGGACAGGGTAACCTACGGGCAGTACTTC
D gene: TRBD1
clone size: .
J gene: TRBJ2-7
V gene: TRBV2

CDR3 protein: CASSVGAEDNEQFF
CDR3 DNA: TGTGCCAGCAGCGTAGGGGCGGAGGACAATGAGCAGTTCTTC
D gene: .
clone size: .
J gene: TRBJ2-1
V gene: TRBV9

CDR3 protein: CASSLDTHTGELFF
CDR3 DNA: TGTGCCAGCAGCTTGGACACACACACCGGGGAGCTGTTTTTT
D gene: .
clone size: once
J gene: TRBJ2-2
V gene: TRBV5-4

CDR3 protein: CASSMTGGNTIYF
CDR3 DNA: TGTGCCAGCTCCATGACAGGCGGAAACACCATATATTTT
D gene: .
clone size: few
J gene: TRBJ1-3
V gene: TRBV6-6

CDR3 protein: CASSTGTVPSYGYTF
CDR3 DNA: TGTGCCAGCAGTACCGGGACAGTCCCTTCCTATGGCTACACCTTC
D gene: TRBD1
clone size: .
J gene: TRBJ1-2
V gene: TRBV6-1

CDR3 protein: CASSRRLAGGENEQFF
CDR3 DNA: TGTGCCAGCAGCCGGCGGCTAGCGGGGGGGGAGAATGAGCAGTTCTTC
D gene: TRBD2
clone size: .
J gene: TRBJ2-1
V gene: TRBV4-2

CDR3 protein: CASSKSIGTSGSYNEQFF
CDR3 DNA: TGTGCCAGCAGTAAATCAATAGGGACTAGCGGGAGCTACAATGAGCAGTTCTTC
D gene: TRBD2
clone size: .
J gene: TRBJ2-1
V gene: TRBV2

CDR3 protein: CASSPRKGQEGTEAFF
CDR3 DNA: TGTGCCAGCTCACCCAGGAAGGGACAGGAGGGGACTGAAGCTTTCTTT
D gene: TRBD1
clone size: once
J gene: TRBJ1-1
V gene: TRBV18

CDR3 protein: CASSPTTGTTDTQYF
CDR3 DNA: TGCGCCAGCAGCCCCACGACAGGGACCACAGATACGCAGTATTTT
D gene: TRBD1
clone size: .
J gene: TRBJ2-3
V gene: TRBV5-1

CDR3 protein: CASSDRDRAYGYPF
CDR3 DNA: TGTGCCAGCAGCGACCGGGACAGGGCCTATGGCTACCCCTTC
D gene: TRBD1
clone size: .
J gene: TRBJ1-2
V gene: TRBV5-6

CDR3 protein: CASSIPASPHEQYF
CDR3 DNA: TGTGCCAGTAGTATACCGGCTAGTCCCCACGAGCAGTACTTC
D gene: .
clone size: .
J gene: TRBJ2-7
V gene: TRBV19

CDR3 protein: CASSLYVTKAYEQYF
CDR3 DNA: TGTGCCAGCAGTTTGTACGTCACAAAAGCCTACGAGCAGTACTTC
D gene: .
clone size: .
J gene: TRBJ2-7
V gene: TRBV28

CDR3 protein: CASSFFKGQETQYF
CDR3 DNA: TGTGCCAGCAGTTTTTTCAAGGGGCAAGAGACCCAGTACTTC
D gene: .
clone size: .
J gene: TRBJ2-5
V gene: TRBV28

CDR3 protein: CASSLTRELAGGPWETQYF
CDR3 DNA: TGTGCCAGCAGCTTAACTCGAGAACTAGCGGGCGGGCCGTGGGAGACCCAGTACTTC
D gene: TRBD2
clone size: .
J gene: TRBJ2-5
V gene: TRBV7-8

CDR3 protein: CASSVGWDRNTEAFF
CDR3 DNA: TGTGCCAGCAGCGTAGGATGGGACAGGAACACTGAAGCTTTCTTT
D gene: TRBD1
clone size: few
J gene: TRBJ1-1
V gene: TRBV9

CDR3 protein: CAWSVQAAAGELFF
CDR3 DNA: TGTGCCTGGAGTGTACAAGCCGCGGCTGGGGAGCTGTTTTTT
D gene: .
clone size: .
J gene: TRBJ2-2
V gene: TRBV30

CDR3 protein: CASSLESGTGDEQYF
CDR3 DNA: TGTGCCAGTAGCCTAGAGTCCGGGACAGGGGACGAGCAGTACTTC
D gene: TRBD1
clone size: .
J gene: TRBJ2-7
V gene: TRBV19

CDR3 protein: CSVPGTGLTETQYF
CDR3 DNA: TGCAGCGTCCCCGGGACAGGGTTGACGGAGACCCAGTACTTC
D gene: TRBD1
clone size: once
J gene: TRBJ2-5
V gene: TRBV29-1

CDR3 protein: CASSGQMNTGELFF
CDR3 DNA: TGTGCCAGCAGTGGCCAGATGAACACCGGGGAGCTGTTTTTT
D gene: .
clone size: .
J gene: TRBJ2-2
V gene: TRBV27

CDR3 protein: CASSPPPPLLTGGLENTEAFF
CDR3 DNA: TGTGCCAGCTCACCACCGCCTCCACTACTCACAGGGGGTTTGGAAAACACTGAAGCTTTCTTT
D gene: TRBD1
clone size: .
J gene: TRBJ1-1
V gene: TRBV18

CDR3 protein: CSVEVDYSYEEKLFF
CDR3 DNA: TGCAGCGTTGAAGTGGATTACAGTTATGAAGAAAAACTGTTTTTT
D gene: .
clone size: .
J gene: TRBJ1-4
V gene: TRBV29-1

CDR3 protein: CASSLHQGVGNEKLFF
CDR3 DNA: TGTGCCAGCAGCCTACACCAGGGGGTTGGTAATGAAAAACTGTTTTTT
D gene: TRBD1
clone size: .
J gene: TRBJ1-4
V gene: TRBV9